Listed below are T cell receptor beta chains from one sample, sequenced in a study of blood T cells in healthy people across ages. TCRdb re-derived calls from the 5' RACE reads in MiXCR, one entry per CDR3 protein. Here the sample spans over a million distinct CDR3 sequences, about 25% being singletons. These data were likewise used in another study, on T cells of mothers and their children.

Sequencing was performed on blood. Receptors originate from a girl aged 2-10 years in good health. Each CDR3 is given with its conserved first and last residue. The D gene is left open where the match is weak. Size is omitted from some rows. Given values are once, few, many or a class for expanded clones.

size	V	D	J	CDR3	DNA
few	TRBV10-3	.	TRBJ1-1	CTIRTEHEAFF	TGTACCATCCGGACAGAACATGAAGCTTTCTTT
few	TRBV29-1	.	TRBJ2-6	CSVVQGEGSGANVLTF	TGCAGCGTTGTGCAGGGGGAGGGATCTGGGGCCAACGTCCTGACTTTC
.	TRBV6-1	.	TRBJ1-2	CASCRWEVDGYTF	TGTGCCAGCTGCCGTTGGGAAGTTGATGGCTACACCTTC
.	TRBV12-5	.	TRBJ2-7	CASGETNLSYEQYF	TGTGCTAGTGGTGAGACTAACCTCTCCTACGAGCAGTACTTC
few	TRBV20-1	.	TRBJ2-5	CSATHEDWRETQYF	TGCAGTGCTACACACGAAGACTGGAGGGAGACCCAGTACTTC
.	TRBV27	.	TRBJ1-6	CASSFLNKSPLHF	TGTGCCAGCAGTTTCCTTAATAAATCACCCCTCCACTTT
.	TRBV6-6	.	TRBJ1-3	CASVEFVGNTIYF	TGTGCCAGCGTAGAATTTGTGGGGAACACCATATATTTT
.	TRBV6-1	.	TRBJ2-1	CASSALGDNEQFF	TGTGCCAGCTCGGCACTTGGTGACAATGAGCAGTTCTTC
.	TRBV20-1	TRBD2	TRBJ2-1	CSASLGTSEFF	TGCAGTGCTAGTCTGGGGACTAGCGAGTTCTTC
.	TRBV2	.	TRBJ1-1	CASRPSRYTEAFF	TGTGCCAGCAGGCCCTCCCGTTACACTGAAGCTTTCTTT
.	TRBV14	.	TRBJ2-7	CASSFHSCEQYF	TGTGCCAGCAGCTTCCACAGCTGCGAGCAGTACTTC
.	TRBV29-1	.	TRBJ1-1	CSVEGESPEAFF	TGCAGCGTTGAAGGCGAGAGTCCTGAAGCTTTCTTT